Following are 18 T cell receptor beta chains from one sample sequenced in a study of T cell responses to AZD1222 COVID-19 vaccine. Measured with immunoSEQ multiplex PCR; TCRdb has only the in-frame clones, and not every one. The top ten clones hold 2.3% of a sample with approximately 150,000 clones, approximately 92% of them seen once. Source: peripheral blood, taken on day 0 of AZD1222 vaccination. All receptors derive from an adult in good health.

The rearrangement uses TRBV2 and TRBJ1-3; D is unclear. The CDR3 extends over 13 amino acids. V shed 2 bases and J shed 4 bases, with 6 bases lying between them. The V gene's germline CDR1 is SNHLY and CDR2 FYNNEI. The CDR3 DNA follows: TGTGCCAGCAGTGAAACCCCAGGAAACACCATATATTTT. This sequence encodes CASSETPGNTIYF.

V and J are TRBV7-9 and TRBJ2-5; D could derive from TRBD1 or TRBD2 (5 bases each). The V gene lost 4 bases and the J gene lost 2 bases, with 23 bases spanning the gap. The CDR3 covers 18 residues. Germline values: CDR1 SEHNR, CDR2 FQNEAQ (reference sequence). CDR3 DNA sequence: TGTGCCAGCAGCTCCCGGGACCCAAGGAAGGGGTGGCAAGAGACCCAGTACTTC. Amino acids: CASSSRDPRKGWQETQYF. The whole variable domain, filled in from reference TRBV7-9 and TRBJ2-5, reads DTGVSQNPRHKITKRGQNVTFRCDPISEHNRLYWYRQTLGQGPEFLTYFQNEAQLEKSRLLSDRFSAERPKGSFSTLEIQRTEQGDSAMYLCASSSRDPRKGWQETQYFGPGTRLLVL.

CDR3 loop: CSASWAEVQETQYF. DNA of the CDR3: TGCAGTGCTAGTTGGGCAGAGGTTCAAGAGACCCAGTACTTC. J is TRBJ2-5 and V is TRBV20-1; D is uncertain. In germline, CDR1 is DFQATT, CDR2 SNEGSKA (reference sequence). The CDR3 runs to 14 residues. V lost 3 bases to trimming and J lost 2 bases, with 13 bases between them.

The CDR3: CASSKTRAHDTDTQYF. In nucleotides, the CDR3 is TGTGCCAGCAGCAAAACTAGGGCGCACGACACAGATACGCAGTATTTT. This chain joins TRBV13 and TRBJ2-3, with a weak D call TRBD2 (5 bases). Trimming took off 5 bases at V and 2 bases at J, with 17 bases between the two ends. The CDR3 sequence is 16 residues long. Germline lookup yields CDR1 PRHDT and CDR2 FYEKMQ (reference sequence).

The V call is TRBV6-2 or TRBV6-3, the J call TRBJ2-7; D might be TRBD1 or TRBD2, each matching 6 bases. V was cut by 3 bases and J by 3 bases, with 18 bases left in between. CDR1 is MNHEY and CDR2 is SVGEGT in the germline V gene. The CDR3 consists of 16 residues. The CDR3 loop reads CASSYGSGRGGYEQYF. The CDR3 DNA sequence: TGTGCCAGCAGTTATGGGTCGGGCAGGGGAGGCTACGAGCAGTACTTC.

The genes are TRBV9 and TRBJ2-3; 11 bases line up with TRBD2. Trimming removed 3 bases from V and 6 bases from J; junction bases left unmatched: 12. Germline lookup yields CDR1 SGDLS and CDR2 YYNGEE. The CDR3 runs 17 residues. CDR3 nucleotide sequence: TGTGCCAGCAGCGAGGGACTCCTAGCGGGGGGAGGGGATACGCAGTATTTT. Its translation is CASSEGLLAGGGDTQYF.

The V and J genes are TRBV11-2 and TRBJ2-1; D uncertain. Trimming stripped 5 bases from V and 0 bases from J, with 8 bases between. This CDR3 comprises 14 residues. In germline, CDR1 is SGHAT, CDR2 FQNNGV. For the CDR3, the DNA is TGTGCCAGCAGCCCAGGTTTCTCCTACAATGAGCAGTTCTTC. Amino acid sequence: CASSPGFSYNEQFF.

The chain combines TRBV7-8 with TRBJ2-2; the D is unclear. Trimming shortened V by 1 base and J by 0 bases, and 9 bases separated the two germline ends. The length of the CDR3 is 16 residues. In germline, CDR1 is SGHVS, CDR2 FQNEAQ. The CDR3 nucleotides read TGTGCCAGCAGCTTAGTGCTGGAAGCGAACACCGGGGAGCTGTTTTTT. It is translated as CASSLVLEANTGELFF.

The genes are TRBV29-1 and TRBJ1-4; 7 nucleotides match TRBD1. V dropped 6 bases and J dropped 8; count of bases not matched to a gene: 12. Per germline, CDR1 SQVTM and CDR2 ANQGSEA. The CDR3 sequence is 14 residues long. CDR3 amino acids: CSVTSRDSYEKLFF. The CDR3 DNA follows: TGCAGCGTAACTAGCCGGGACAGCTACGAAAAACTGTTTTTT. The full variable domain, its missing parts supplied by reference TRBV29-1 and TRBJ1-4, is SAVISQKPSRDICQRGTSLTIQCQVDSQVTMMFWYRQQPGQSLTLIATANQGSEATYESGFVIDKFPISRPNLTFSTLTVSNMSPEDSSIYLCSVTSRDSYEKLFFGSGTQLSVL.

The chain joins TRBV7-8 to TRBJ1-2; D not certain. Trimming took off 2 bases at V and 4 bases at J, with 8 bases between the two ends. The CDR3 sequence is 13 residues long. Germline CDR1 and CDR2: SGHVS and FQNEAQ. CDR3 sequence reads: CASSLPSLYGYTF. DNA for the CDR3: TGTGCCAGCAGCTTACCCAGCCTCTATGGCTACACCTTC. Full variable domain (missing parts from reference TRBV7-8 and TRBJ1-2): GAGVSQSPRYKVAKRGQDVALRCDPISGHVSLFWYQQALGQGPEFLTYFQNEAQLDKSGLPSDRFFAERPEGSVSTLKIQRTQQEDSAVYLCASSLPSLYGYTFGSGTRLTVV.

CDR3 DNA: TGCGCCAGCAGTCAAACGGCAACAGGGGAATCCTACGAGCAGTACTTC. Amino acids: CASSQTATGESYEQYF. The chain employs TRBV23-1 and TRBJ2-7, with 7 bases fitting TRBD1. TRBV23-1 is an ORF; its function is uncertain. Unmatched junction bases numbered 8, after V lost 2 bases and J lost 1 base. The CDR3 extends over 16 amino acids.

This chain joins TRBV4-1 and TRBJ2-2; D is ambiguous. The germline V gene encodes CDR1 MGHRA and CDR2 YSYEKL. The CDR3 spans 13 residues. Deletions cut 1 base from V and 13 bases from J, with 13 bases between. This CDR3 reads CASSQVVEMMLFF. The CDR3 DNA is TGCGCCAGCAGCCAAGTAGTGGAGATGATGCTGTTTTTT.

V and J are TRBV5-1 and TRBJ2-1, with D possibly matching TRBD2 (5 bases). Germline V gene lookup returns CDR1 SGHRS and CDR2 YFSETQ. Trimming cost V 4 bases and J 2 bases, with 13 bases left between them. This CDR3 region has 15 residues. CDR3 coding DNA: TGCGCCAGCAGCGCTGAAGGGAGAGCCTACAATGAGCAGTTCTTC. Translating gives CASSAEGRAYNEQFF.

Comment on this clone: The same CDR3 arises from other DNA sequences in this sample as well. The J gene is TRBJ2-3, the V gene TRBV3-1 (or the pseudogene TRBV3-2), with a possible D match to TRBD2 (5 bases). The CDR3 has 15 amino acids. Germline-derived CDR1 and CDR2 are LGHDT and YNNKEL (reference sequence). V was clipped by 1 base and J by 2 bases, with 10 bases between them. CDR3 amino acids: CASSQGAGNTDTQYF. In nucleotides, the CDR3 is TGTGCCAGCAGCCAAGGGGCGGGTAACACAGATACGCAGTATTTT.

The rearrangement uses TRBV28 and TRBJ2-7; 7 nucleotides align to TRBD2. In germline, CDR1 is MDHEN, CDR2 SYDVKM. The CDR3 length is 17 residues. V dropped 5 bases and J dropped 0; count of bases not matched to a gene: 13. The DNA of the CDR3 is TGTGCCAGCAGTCCGGGTAAGCGGGACTCCAGCTCCTACGAGCAGTACTTC. Translated: CASSPGKRDSSSYEQYF.

The rearrangement uses TRBV28 and TRBJ1-5; no clear D. This CDR3 contains 18 residues. Germline assignment: CDR1 MDHEN and CDR2 SYDVKM. Trimming stripped 0 bases from V and 3 bases from J, with 18 bases between. This CDR3 reads CASSLWGRGALDNQPQHF. In DNA form, the CDR3 reads TGTGCCAGCAGTTTATGGGGTCGGGGTGCGTTGGACAATCAGCCCCAGCATTTT.

The chain has TRBV10-3 and TRBJ2-6, with TRBD1 matching 7 bases. Germline V gene sequence: CDR1 ENHRY, CDR2 SYGVKD. V was pared by 10 bases and J by 1 base, with 7 bases of the junction left unmatched. CDR3 length equals 15 residues. CDR3 residues: CASGGQASGANVLTF. CDR3 nucleotides: TGTGCCAGCGGAGGACAGGCTTCTGGGGCCAACGTCCTGACTTTC.

V is TRBV7-2 and J is TRBJ2-1; 8 nucleotides agree with TRBD2. V lost 4 bases to trimming and J lost 6 bases; unmatched junction nucleotides: 14. Germline V gene lookup returns CDR1 SGHTA and CDR2 FQGNSA. This CDR3 has 17 residues. This CDR3 is CASSSPTAGGRGNEQFF. CDR3 sequence (DNA): TGTGCCAGCAGCTCCCCTACCGCGGGGGGCCGGGGCAATGAGCAGTTCTTC.